The next 18 T cell receptor beta chains were all read from a single sample in a study of cytomegalovirus exposure and HLA in healthy donors. 13 Jbeta primers and 60 Vbeta primers were used for the PCR. Only in-frame clones appear in the TCRdb table, and some are missing; sequencing was by immunoSEQ multiplex PCR. This sample's clone table lists more than 110,000 clones. The material sequenced was PBMCs. The receptors derive from a man between 35 and 55 years old in good health and CMV-seronegative.

V is TRBV10-3 and J is TRBJ2-1; D call uncertain. The length of the CDR3 is 12 residues. The V end was cut by 3 bases, the J end by 8 bases, with 8 bases between. Germline V CDR1 and CDR2: ENHRY, SYGVKD. The CDR3 here is CAISDSFYEQFF. DNA of the CDR3: TGTGCCATCAGTGATTCCTTCTATGAGCAGTTCTTC.

CDR3 nucleotides: TGTGCCAGCAGCTTCCAGGGGTGGAACGAGTACACTGAAGCTTTCTTT. Its translation: CASSFQGWNEYTEAFF. V usage is TRBV7-9 and J usage is TRBJ1-1; possibly TRBD1 for D (6 bases). Germline V gives CDR1 SEHNR, CDR2 FQNEAQ (reference sequence). CDR3 length: 16 residues. V dropped 3 bases and J dropped 3 bases, with 17 bases sitting between them.

The V and J genes are TRBV29-1 and TRBJ2-4, with 7 bases fitting TRBD2. The CDR3 sequence is 12 residues long. Germline CDR1 and CDR2: SQVTM and ANQGSEA. Germline trimming cut 4 bases from V and 8 bases from J; bases unmatched to any gene: 5. CDR3 sequence (DNA): TGCAGCGTTGGCGGCCGGGGGGACATTCAGTACTTC. Amino acid sequence: CSVGGRGDIQYF.

The chain employs TRBV11-2 and TRBJ2-2, with 8 bases aligning to TRBD2. The length of the CDR3 is 18 residues. V gave up 5 bases and J gave up 1 base; unmatched junction bases: 12. Germline assignment: CDR1 SGHAT and CDR2 FQNNGV. The CDR3 bases are TGTGCCAGCAGCGGGCCGAAGGGTAGCGGGGTGAACACCGGGGAGCTGTTTTTT. Translated, it gives CASSGPKGSGVNTGELFF.

The rearrangement joins TRBV9 to TRBJ1-6; D possibly corresponds to TRBD1 (5 bases). Trimming took 0 bases from V and 8 from J, leaving 12 bases between them. The CDR3 loop spans 15 amino acids. Germline V lookup: CDR1 SGDLS, CDR2 YYNGEE. The CDR3 sequence: CASSVVEGVYSPLHF. DNA for the CDR3: TGTGCCAGCAGCGTAGTTGAAGGGGTTTATTCACCCCTCCACTTT.

V gene TRBV4-2 combines with J gene TRBJ2-7, with 7 bases aligning to TRBD2. Germline loops: CDR1 LGHNA, CDR2 YNFKEQ. V dropped 1 base and J dropped 4; count of bases not matched to a gene: 7. The CDR3 runs to 15 residues. DNA for the CDR3: TGTGCCAGCAGCCAAGGGGGGGGTATAGGGTACGAGCAGTACTTC. Residues: CASSQGGGIGYEQYF.

CDR3 coding DNA: TGTGCCAGCAGAACCGGGACAGGGGGATTGGAGCAGTTCTTC. Translating gives CASRTGTGGLEQFF. The gene calls are TRBV7-9 and TRBJ2-1; 11 nucleotides align to TRBD1. With 6 bases clipped from V and 10 bases from J, the junction kept 8 bases outside the gene matches. The CDR3 spans 14 residues. Germline CDR1 SEHNR, CDR2 FQNEAQ (reference sequence).

The chain recombines TRBV9 with TRBJ1-3; 7 bases align to TRBD1. Trimming removed 0 bases from V and 2 bases from J; junction bases left unmatched: 5. CDR1 is SGDLS, CDR2 YYNGEE, per germline. The CDR3 is made up of 16 amino acids. CDR3 in amino acids: CASSVAQGGTGNTIYF. The CDR3 DNA follows: TGTGCCAGCAGCGTAGCCCAAGGGGGCACTGGAAACACCATATATTTT.

The chain couples TRBV7-9 to TRBJ1-4; TRBD1 matches at 8 bases. With 5 bases clipped from V and 7 bases from J, the junction kept 6 bases outside the gene matches. The germline CDR1 and CDR2 sequences are SEHNR and FQNEAQ (reference sequence). CDR3 length: 14 residues. This chain's CDR3 is CASSEGQGGEKLFF. DNA of the CDR3: TGTGCCAGCAGCGAAGGACAGGGAGGTGAAAAACTGTTTTTT. Complete variable domain (other parts from reference TRBV7-9 and TRBJ1-4): DTGVSQNPRHKITKRGQNVTFRCDPISEHNRLYWYRQTLGQGPEFLTYFQNEAQLEKSRLLSDRFSAERPKGSFSTLEIQRTEQGDSAMYLCASSEGQGGEKLFFGSGTQLSVL.

V gene TRBV7-3 combines with J gene TRBJ2-6; D is unclear. The CDR3 runs 15 residues. Germline V gives CDR1 SGHTA, CDR2 FQGTGA. The V and J ends lost 2 bases and 0 bases respectively, with 5 bases between them. CDR3 protein: CASSLSISGANVLTF. The CDR3 nucleotides are TGTGCCAGCAGCTTATCTATCTCTGGGGCCAACGTCCTGACTTTC. Looking up the rest from reference TRBV7-3 and TRBJ2-6 gives the full variable domain: GAGVSQTPSNKVTEKGKYVELRCDPISGHTALYWYRQSLGQGPEFLIYFQGTGAADDSGLPNDRFFAVRPEGSVSTLKIQRTERGDSAVYLCASSLSISGANVLTFGAGSRLTVL.

The V gene is TRBV11-2, the J gene TRBJ2-5; D perhaps matches TRBD1 (5 bases). Trimming left V 3 bases short and J 5 bases short, with 13 bases between. This CDR3 is 14 amino acids long. Looked up from germline, CDR1 is SGHAT and CDR2 is FQNNGV. CDR3: CASSFDQGVETQYF. The CDR3 DNA is TGTGCCAGCAGCTTTGATCAGGGTGTTGAGACCCAGTACTTC.

The chain links TRBV6-6 to TRBJ2-7; D gene uncertain. V lost 2 bases to trimming and J lost 4 bases, with 9 bases between them. CDR3 length equals 13 residues. Looked up from germline, CDR1 is MNHNY and CDR2 is SVGAGI (reference sequence). The CDR3 reads CASSYGLSYEQYF. In nucleotides, the CDR3 is TGTGCCAGCAGTTACGGGCTCTCATACGAGCAGTACTTC.

In DNA form, the CDR3 reads TGTGCCACTCGAAGCGTTGGCTACACCTTC. Its translation: CATRSVGYTF. The rearrangement links TRBV6-5 to TRBJ1-2; D ambiguous. CDR3 length: 10 residues. Trimming pared 10 bases from V and 7 bases from J, leaving 10 bases between. Germline CDR1 MNHEY, CDR2 SVGAGI.

CDR3 DNA sequence: TGTGCCAGCAGCTTAGAGGCGGGAGGCTTTGATACGCAGTATTTT. This codes for CASSLEAGGFDTQYF. V is TRBV13 and J is TRBJ2-3; 8 bases align to TRBD2. CDR3 length equals 15 residues. CDR1 and CDR2 from the germline V gene are PRHDT and FYEKMQ (reference sequence). Trimming cost V 1 base and J 6 bases; bases outside gene matches: 6. Together with reference TRBV13 and TRBJ2-3, the CDR3 gives the full variable domain: AAGVIQSPRHLIKEKRETATLKCYPIPRHDTVYWYQQGPGQDPQFLISFYEKMQSDKGSIPDRFSAQQFSDYHSELNMSSLELGDSALYFCASSLEAGGFDTQYFGPGTRLTVL.

The rearrangement links TRBV25-1 to TRBJ2-7, with D possibly being TRBD1 (6 bases). The germline V gene has CDR1 MGHDK and CDR2 SYGVNS. V lost 4 bases and J 1 base, leaving 11 bases between the germline ends. The CDR3 has 14 residues. DNA of the CDR3: TGTGCCAGCAGTGGGGGGCTTAGGTCCTACGAGCAGTACTTC. Its protein product is CASSGGLRSYEQYF.

This rearrangement joins TRBV6-5 to TRBJ1-5, with D unresolved. This CDR3 has 15 residues. The germline gives CDR1 MNHEY, CDR2 SVGAGI. V shed 0 bases and J shed 3 bases, with 9 bases lying between them. The CDR3 DNA is TGTGCCAGCAGTTACTCGGCGGGATACAATCAGCCCCAGCATTTT. As protein: CASSYSAGYNQPQHF.

The chain employs TRBV6-6 and TRBJ2-1, with 9 nucleotides matching TRBD2. V lost 8 bases and J lost 5; bases outside the gene matches: 13. The CDR3 loop spans 16 amino acids. Germline assignment: CDR1 MNHNY and CDR2 SVGAGI (reference sequence). This CDR3 reads CASGPPRGLANNEQFF. Here the CDR3 DNA reads TGTGCCAGCGGGCCCCCTCGGGGACTAGCTAACAATGAGCAGTTCTTC.

The rearrangement links TRBV9 to TRBJ2-3, with TRBD1 identical over 7 bases. V shed 4 bases and J 2 bases; nucleotides not matched to a gene: 10. This CDR3 comprises 16 residues. Germline-derived CDR1 and CDR2 are SGDLS and YYNGEE. The CDR3 here is CASSTREGAATDTQYF. In nucleotides, the CDR3 is TGTGCCAGCAGCACTCGAGAGGGGGCGGCCACAGATACGCAGTATTTT.